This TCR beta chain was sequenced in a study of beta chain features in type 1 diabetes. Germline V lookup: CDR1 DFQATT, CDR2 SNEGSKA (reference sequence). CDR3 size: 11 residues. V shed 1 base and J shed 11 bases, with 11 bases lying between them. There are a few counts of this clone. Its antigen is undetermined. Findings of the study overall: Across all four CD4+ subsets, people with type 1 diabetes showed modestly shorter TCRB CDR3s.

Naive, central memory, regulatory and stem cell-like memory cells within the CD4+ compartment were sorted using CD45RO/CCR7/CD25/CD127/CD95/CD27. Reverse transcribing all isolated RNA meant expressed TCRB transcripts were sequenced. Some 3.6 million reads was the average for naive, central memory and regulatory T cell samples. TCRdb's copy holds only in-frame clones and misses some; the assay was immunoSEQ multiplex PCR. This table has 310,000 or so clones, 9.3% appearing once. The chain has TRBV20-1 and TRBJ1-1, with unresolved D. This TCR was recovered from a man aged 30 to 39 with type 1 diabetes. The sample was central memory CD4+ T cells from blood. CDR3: CSARAERRAFF. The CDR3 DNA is TGCAGTGCTAGAGCAGAAAGGAGGGCTTTCTTT.